This TCR beta chain is from a study of cytomegalovirus exposure and HLA in healthy donors. Study-level information: Among a few hundred genotyped donors, approximately 80% fell in the Caucasian-associated ancestry cluster.

V lost 4 bases and J lost 7, with 20 bases in between. This CDR3 comprises 15 residues. Germline lookup yields CDR1 MNHNS and CDR2 SASEGT. Amplification used 60 Vbeta primers and 13 Jbeta primers. The assay was immunoSEQ multiplex PCR, and TCRdb's table has in-frame clones only and misses some. The repertoire holds about 200,000 clones, just under 70% seen once, with about 2.5% in the top ten. Samples came from healthy bone marrow donors. The rearrangement links TRBV6-1 to TRBJ2-7, with D possibly matching TRBD1 (6 bases). Sequenced input: PBMCs. This sequence originates from a man aged 35 to 55 in good health and CMV-seropositive. For the CDR3, the DNA is TGTGCCAGCAGTGGCCTCTACAGGGATGGTGAAGAGCAGTACTTC. It yields the protein CASSGLYRDGEEQYF.